Listed below are T cell receptor beta chains from one sample, sequenced in a study of blood T cell repertoires in COVID-19. Here immunoSEQ multiplex PCR was the method, and the copy in TCRdb shows in-frame clones only, minus some. This table has more than 100,000 clones, 84% appearing once. The sequenced material came from peripheral blood. The origin of the receptors is a man in his fifties or sixties with acute or convalescent COVID-19. Both conserved end residues are part of each CDR3. D genes are given only for firm matches. Some rows have no size entry. The others give once, few or many, or a class for an expanded clone.

J	V	size	D	CDR3	DNA
TRBJ2-2	TRBV27	NA	NA	CASTLWTENTGELFF	TGTGCCAGCACGCTCTGGACTGAGAACACCGGGGAGCTGTTTTTT
TRBJ1-2	TRBV12-2	NA	NA	CASRLEDRTGGAANYGYTF	TGTGCAAGTCGCTTAGAAGATAGGACAGGGGGCGCTGCTAACTATGGCTACACCTTC
TRBJ2-3	TRBV9	NA	TRBD2	CASSVASGRADTQYF	TGTGCCAGCAGCGTAGCGAGCGGGAGGGCAGATACGCAGTATTTT
TRBJ2-7	TRBV5-1	NA	TRBD1	CASSLAEGTGVQEQYF	TGCGCCAGCAGCTTGGCCGAGGGGACAGGGGTTCAGGAGCAGTACTTC
TRBJ1-5	TRBV4-2	NA	NA	CASSQEVGASNQPQHF	TGTGCCAGCAGCCAAGAGGTGGGAGCAAGCAATCAGCCCCAGCATTTT
TRBJ2-2	TRBV6-6	few	NA	CASSYPPGSNTGELFF	TGTGCCAGCAGTTACCCCCCGGGGTCCAACACCGGGGAGCTGTTTTTT
TRBJ1-5	TRBV7-9	NA	NA	CASSQTGVDQPQHF	TGTGCCAGCAGCCAAACGGGGGTTGACCAGCCCCAGCATTTT
TRBJ1-3	TRBV28	NA	NA	CASSNPPGVLYF	TGTGCCAGCAGCAACCCCCCCGGGGTACTATATTTT
TRBJ2-7	TRBV5-1	few	NA	CASSSPSGQRNYEQYF	TGCGCCAGCAGCTCGCCTTCCGGACAGAGGAATTACGAGCAGTACTTC
TRBJ1-6	TRBV4-1	once	TRBD1	CASSQEGQDSPLHF	TGCGCCAGCAGCCAAGAAGGACAGGATTCACCCCTCCACTTT
TRBJ1-2	TRBV30	once	TRBD1	CAWGTGGYGYTF	TGTGCCTGGGGGACAGGGGGCTATGGCTACACCTTC
TRBJ2-1	TRBV3-1/TRBV3-2	NA	TRBD2	CASSPFRTFLAGDNEQFF	TGTGCCAGCAGCCCGTTCCGCACGTTTCTAGCGGGAGACAATGAGCAGTTCTTC
TRBJ2-1	TRBV7-6	once	TRBD1	CASSLGTGNEQFF	TGTGCCAGCAGCTTAGGGACAGGCAATGAGCAGTTCTTC
TRBJ2-1	TRBV2	NA	TRBD2	CASTSGRAFNEQFF	TGTGCCAGCACTAGCGGGAGGGCCTTCAATGAGCAGTTCTTC
TRBJ1-6	TRBV30	once	NA	CALRELRNSPLHF	TGTGCCCTACGGGAATTGAGGAATTCACCCCTCCACTTT
TRBJ1-2	TRBV3-1/TRBV3-2	NA	NA	CASSFTVFYGYTF	TGTGCCAGCAGTTTCACAGTTTTTTATGGCTACACCTTC
TRBJ2-1	TRBV7-9	NA	NA	CASSLAGAASSYNEQFF	TGTGCCAGCAGCTTAGCGGGGGCCGCAAGCTCCTACAATGAGCAGTTCTTC
TRBJ2-5	TRBV24-1	once	TRBD2	CATTDSVSGGQETQYF	TGTGCCACCACGGATTCGGTGAGCGGGGGCCAAGAGACCCAGTACTTC
TRBJ2-2	TRBV7-8	once	TRBD2	CASSPWTSGSPGELFF	TGTGCCAGCAGCCCATGGACTAGCGGGAGCCCCGGGGAGCTGTTTTTT
TRBJ1-1	TRBV12-3/TRBV12-4	NA	NA	CASSLGRGTEAFF	TGTGCCAGCAGTTTAGGGCGGGGTACTGAAGCTTTCTTT
TRBJ2-3	TRBV7-2	NA	NA	CASSLDRQTPFETDTQYF	TGTGCCAGCAGCTTAGACAGACAGACACCTTTCGAGACAGATACGCAGTATTTT
TRBJ1-2	TRBV14	NA	NA	CASSDRDTANYGYTF	TGTGCCAGCAGCGACCGGGACACTGCTAACTATGGCTACACCTTC
TRBJ2-3	TRBV7-3	NA	TRBD2	CASSSTLAGANTQYF	TGTGCCAGCAGCTCCACGCTAGCGGGAGCAAATACGCAGTATTTT
TRBJ2-2	TRBV7-9	NA	TRBD2	CASMGGVLVTGELFF	TGTGCCAGCATGGGAGGGGTCTTGGTCACCGGGGAGCTGTTTTTT
TRBJ1-5	TRBV28	NA	NA	CASSFPGEGQPQHF	TGTGCCAGCAGTTTTCCAGGGGAGGGACAGCCCCAGCATTTT
TRBJ2-2	TRBV11-3	NA	NA	CASSYRRGQGTGELFF	TGTGCCAGCAGCTACAGGCGGGGGCAGGGGACCGGGGAGCTGTTTTTT